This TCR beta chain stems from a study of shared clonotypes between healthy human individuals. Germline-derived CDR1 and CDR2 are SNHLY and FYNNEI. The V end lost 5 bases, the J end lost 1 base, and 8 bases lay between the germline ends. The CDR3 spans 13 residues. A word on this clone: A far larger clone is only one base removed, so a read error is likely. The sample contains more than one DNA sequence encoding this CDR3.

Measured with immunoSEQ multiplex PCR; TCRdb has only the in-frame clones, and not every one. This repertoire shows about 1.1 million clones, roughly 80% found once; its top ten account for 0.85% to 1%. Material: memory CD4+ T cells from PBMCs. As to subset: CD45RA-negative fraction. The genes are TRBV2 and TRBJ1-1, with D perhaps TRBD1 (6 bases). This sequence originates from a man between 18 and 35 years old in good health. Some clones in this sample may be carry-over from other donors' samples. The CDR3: CASSPTGNTEAFF. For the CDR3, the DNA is TGTGCCAGCAGTCCGACAGGGAACACTGAAGCTTTCTTT.